The T cell receptor beta chain under discussion was sequenced for a study of T-cell reconstitution after alpha-beta-depleted transplantation in children. Study results and caveats: After transplant, at about two months, alpha-beta T cells were reportedly derived from several hundred expanded graft clones. Once a year had passed after transplant, T-cell counts and diversity came mostly from newly produced T cells. Some patients owed their high day-60 TCRbeta diversity to surviving recipient T cells and thymic progenitors.

This clonotype has a handful of counts. The antigen is undetermined. It was with unique molecular identifiers that the TCRbeta library was prepared. Each CDR3 protein is one row after TCRdb ran MiXCR on the PCR reads. The sample shows under 50,000 distinct CDR3 sequences, approximately 9.2% of them seen only once. This CDR3 has 15 residues. The V gene's germline CDR1 is LGHDT and CDR2 YNNKEL (reference sequence). V lost 0 bases and J 6 bases, leaving 11 bases between the germline ends. The receptor was isolated from a male patient between 2 and 10 years old who had a stem cell transplant for chronic granulomatous disease, so the T cells may come from the graft donor. The source material was PBMCs, mostly from graft donor cells, sampled 60 days after TCRalphabeta/CD19-depleted stem cell transplant. This chain uses TRBV3-1 with TRBJ2-2, with D perhaps matching TRBD2 (5 bases). The CDR3 bases are TGTGCCAGCAGCCAAGAGTTGCGCGGGTCCGGGGAGCTGTTTTTT. Translating it yields CASSQELRGSGELFF. Looking up the rest from reference TRBV3-1 and TRBJ2-2 gives the full variable domain: DTAVSQTPKYLVTQMGNDKSIKCEQNLGHDTMYWYKQDSKKFLKIMFSYNNKELIINETVPNRFSPKSPDKAHLNLHINSLELGDSAVYFCASSQELRGSGELFFGEGSRLTVL.